What follows describes a single TCR beta chain. This specimen belongs to a study of cytomegalovirus exposure and HLA in healthy donors. Measured with immunoSEQ multiplex PCR; TCRdb has only the in-frame clones, and not every one. The repertoire has under 80,000 clones, about 89% of them found once; the top ten carry more than 0.95%. Trimming took 5 bases from V and 3 from J; bases not matched to a gene: 12. The CDR3 runs 17 residues. Germline CDR1 LNHDA, CDR2 SQIVND (reference sequence). The sequencing sample was made of PBMCs. This chain uses TRBV19 with TRBJ2-2; 7 bases map to TRBD2. The TCR originated in a woman younger than 30 in good health and CMV-seronegative. CDR3 nucleotide sequence: TGTGCCAGTAGTCCCCTTGGAGGGAGGGCCTACACCGGGGAGCTGTTTTTT. The encoded protein is CASSPLGGRAYTGELFF.